A single sample gave rise to the 30 T cell receptor beta chains below, sequenced in a study of T cell responses to AZD1222 COVID-19 vaccine. TCRdb's copy holds only in-frame clones and misses some; the assay was immunoSEQ multiplex PCR. The sample consists of some 55,000 clones, around 92% of them appearing once. Sample: peripheral blood, taken on day 0 of AZD1222 vaccination. These receptors were collected from an adult in good health.

The V and J genes are TRBV28 and TRBJ2-7; no firm D call. The CDR3 has 14 residues. Germline assignment: CDR1 MDHEN and CDR2 SYDVKM. Trimming stripped 5 bases from V and 2 bases from J, with 13 bases between. The CDR3 here is CASSQVPRAYEQYF. The CDR3 DNA reads TGTGCCAGCAGTCAGGTCCCCCGAGCCTACGAGCAGTACTTC.

This chain joins TRBV28 and TRBJ2-2; 11 bases match TRBD2. The germline V gene encodes CDR1 MDHEN and CDR2 SYDVKM. This CDR3 contains 15 residues. V lost 6 bases to trimming and J lost 6 bases; unmatched junction nucleotides: 6. In DNA form, the CDR3 reads TGTGCCAGCAGAACTAGCGGGAGATGGGCCGGGGAGCTGTTTTTT. Translated: CASRTSGRWAGELFF.

This chain joins TRBV5-6 and TRBJ1-2; no clear D. CDR3 length: 13 residues. Germline loops: CDR1 SGHDT, CDR2 YYEEEE. V lost 4 bases and J lost 0, with 7 bases in between. The DNA of the CDR3 is TGTGCCAGCAGCGTAACGGCTAACTATGGCTACACCTTC. Amino acid sequence: CASSVTANYGYTF.

This clone has a single count. The chain is built from TRBV30 and TRBJ1-5; D unclear. V lost 7 bases and J 6 bases, leaving 13 bases between the germline ends. This CDR3 contains 12 residues. The germline CDR1 and CDR2 sequences are GTSNPN and SVGIG (reference sequence). The DNA of the CDR3 is TGTGCCTTAGACTGGGCTGGTCAGCCCCAGCATTTT. Its translation: CALDWAGQPQHF.

The sample holds one count of this clone. The rearrangement joins TRBV10-1 to TRBJ2-2, with unresolved D. Between the trimmed V and J ends, which lost 6 bases and 0 bases, there was a span of 5 bases. The CDR3 consists of 13 residues. Per the germline V gene, CDR1 is WNHNN and CDR2 is SYGVQD (reference sequence). The CDR3 here is CASRDPNTGELFF. Written as DNA, the CDR3 is TGCGCCAGCAGAGATCCGAACACCGGGGAGCTGTTTTTT.

This clone was picked up one time. V usage is TRBV5-1 and J usage is TRBJ2-2; D possibly uses TRBD1 or TRBD2 (6 bases each). The CDR3 runs to 17 residues. Trimming stripped 0 bases from V and 5 bases from J, with 17 bases between. CDR1 SGHRS and CDR2 YFSETQ come from the germline V gene. The CDR3 region has the DNA TGCGCCAGCAGCTTGGCCCTCGGGGGCCGAGGGACCGGGGAGCTGTTTTTT. Its translation is CASSLALGGRGTGELFF.

This clone was detected only once. The chain carries TRBV21-1 and TRBJ2-5; the table assigns TRBD1, which was not confirmed against the DNA. TRBV21-1 is tagged as a pseudogene. The length of the CDR3 is 17 residues. In nucleotides, the CDR3 is TGTGCCAGCAGCAAAAATAAGGGGGCCTCACTCTCAGGGACCCAGTACTTC. This codes for CASSKNKGASLSGTQYF.

V and J are TRBV28 and TRBJ2-3; the D is unclear. The CDR3 totals 15 residues. Between the trimmed V and J ends, which lost 4 bases and 0 bases, there was a span of 11 bases. CDR1 is MDHEN, CDR2 SYDVKM, per germline. The CDR3 reads CASSSRTHSTDTQYF. CDR3 nucleotides: TGTGCCAGCAGTTCCCGGACCCACAGCACAGATACGCAGTATTTT.

The chain combines TRBV28 with TRBJ2-1, with D uncertain. The V gene's germline CDR1 is MDHEN and CDR2 SYDVKM. V lost 3 bases, J lost 7 bases, and 16 bases lay in between. This CDR3 region has 15 residues. The CDR3: CASSFRQQWGNEQFF. Here the CDR3 DNA reads TGTGCCAGCAGTTTCAGGCAGCAATGGGGAAATGAGCAGTTCTTC.

The chain combines TRBV19 with TRBJ1-2; 8 bases map to TRBD1. The germline V gene has CDR1 LNHDA and CDR2 SQIVND (reference sequence). Trimming at V came to 4 bases and at J to 2 bases, leaving 0 bases not matched to a gene. There are 13 residues in the CDR3. In DNA form, the CDR3 reads TGTGCCAGTAGTAGGACAGGGAACTATGGCTACACCTTC. This sequence encodes CASSRTGNYGYTF.

This sequence joins TRBV7-9 and TRBJ2-1; 9 bases map to TRBD2. Germline CDR1 reads SEHNR; CDR2 reads FQNEAQ (reference sequence). Trimming removed 1 base from V and 4 bases from J; junction bases left unmatched: 5. The CDR3 totals 16 residues. The CDR3 loop reads CASSLVLAGPYNEQFF. The CDR3 DNA follows: TGTGCCAGCAGCTTAGTCCTAGCGGGACCTTACAATGAGCAGTTCTTC.

This chain links TRBV13 with TRBJ2-1, with TRBD2 identical over 13 bases. CDR3 length: 20 amino acids. CDR1 and CDR2 (germline): PRHDT, FYEKMQ (reference sequence). The junction had 19 bases not matched to a gene; V was cut back by 6 bases and J by 5 bases. The CDR3 DNA sequence: TGTGCCAGCAGAGTACGCCCCCCACTAGCGGGAGGGCGAGGCCACAATGAGCAGTTCTTC. Translated: CASRVRPPLAGGRGHNEQFF.

CDR3 residues: CASSLDGMNNEQFF. The CDR3 DNA reads as TGCGCCAGCAGCTTGGATGGGATGAACAATGAGCAGTTCTTC. J is TRBJ2-1 and V is TRBV5-1; D is unresolved. Germline CDR1 and CDR2: SGHRS and YFSETQ. The CDR3 spans 14 residues. The V and J ends lost 0 bases and 5 bases respectively, with 9 bases between them.

This chain links TRBV3-1 (or the pseudogene TRBV3-2) with TRBJ1-3; 7 nucleotides align to TRBD1. CDR3 length: 15 residues. Looked up from germline, CDR1 is LGHDT and CDR2 is YNNKEL (reference sequence). J lost 0 bases, V lost 6 bases, and 5 bases had no gene match. DNA for the CDR3: TGTGCCAGCAGTAGACAGGGTAACTCTGGAAACACCATATATTTT. Translating it yields CASSRQGNSGNTIYF.

The rearrangement links TRBV5-5 to TRBJ1-1; TRBD1 matches at 9 bases. CDR1 and CDR2 from the germline V gene are SGHKS and YYEKEE (reference sequence). The CDR3 runs 14 residues. V lost 3 bases and J lost 5; bases outside the gene matches: 5. The CDR3 reads CASSYTGGRTEAFF. In DNA form, the CDR3 reads TGTGCCAGCAGCTATACAGGGGGCAGGACTGAAGCTTTCTTT.

J is TRBJ2-3 and V is TRBV5-1; 8 positions agree with TRBD2. The CDR3 is 20 residues long. V was clipped by 0 bases and J by 0 bases; unmatched bases: 15. Germline loops: CDR1 SGHRS, CDR2 YFSETQ. This CDR3 is CASSLGPVAGGLSSTDTQYF. Here the CDR3 DNA reads TGCGCCAGCAGCTTGGGCCCAGTGGCGGGAGGACTCTCTAGCACAGATACGCAGTATTTT.

The chain has TRBV27 and TRBJ1-5, with a weak D call TRBD1 (5 bases). The CDR3 is made up of 18 amino acids. Germline CDR1 MNHEY, CDR2 SMNVEV (reference sequence). Trimming stripped 2 bases from V and 1 base from J, with 18 bases between. The CDR3 spells CASSLVPPSPGSNQPQHF. The DNA of the CDR3 is TGTGCCAGCAGTTTAGTACCCCCTTCCCCAGGGAGCAATCAGCCCCAGCATTTT.

The chain is built from TRBV28 and TRBJ1-5, with 10 bases aligning to TRBD1. V was clipped by 6 bases and J by 2 bases; unmatched bases: 10. The CDR3 loop spans 17 amino acids. CDR1 and CDR2 from the germline V gene are MDHEN and SYDVKM. For the CDR3, the DNA is TGTGCCAGCAGGACAGGGGGCCTCATAGTGGGCAATCAGCCCCAGCATTTT. This codes for CASRTGGLIVGNQPQHF. Full variable domain (rest looked up from reference TRBV28 and TRBJ1-5): DVKVTQSSRYLVKRTGEKVFLECVQDMDHENMFWYRQDPGLGLRLIYFSYDVKMKEKGDIPEGYSVSREKKERFSLILESASTNQTSMYLCASRTGGLIVGNQPQHFGDGTRLSIL.

This clone has only a few counts. The J gene is TRBJ1-4, the V gene TRBV15; D gene uncertain. The germline V gene encodes CDR1 LNHNV and CDR2 YYDKDF (reference sequence). V lost 0 bases and J 5 bases, leaving 10 bases between the germline ends. CDR3 length equals 15 residues. In DNA form, the CDR3 reads TGTGCCACCAGCAGAGATAGCGGCGGGAATGAAAAACTGTTTTTT. It is translated as CATSRDSGGNEKLFF.

Remarks on this clone: Its ends do not fully match the called genes, so a read error is possible. V is TRBV7-7 and J is TRBJ2-1; D is perhaps TRBD2 (5 bases). CDR3 size: 16 residues. Germline V gene lookup returns CDR1 SSHAT and CDR2 FNYEAQ (reference sequence). Here the CDR3 DNA reads TGTGCTAGCAGCTTATTACCGGGAATCCCCCTCCATGAGCAGTTCTTC. Translated: CASSLLPGIPLHEQFF.

The chain is built from TRBV6-1 and TRBJ1-1; 8 nucleotides line up with TRBD1. Germline V CDR1 and CDR2: MNHNS, SASEGT. V shed 1 base, J shed 11 bases, and the junction held 9 bases outside the gene matches. The CDR3 length is 14 residues. The CDR3 here is CASSEGTGPREAFF. In DNA, the CDR3 is TGTGCCAGCAGTGAAGGGACAGGGCCCCGAGAGGCTTTCTTT.

J is TRBJ2-7 and V is TRBV28, with 7 bases identical to TRBD2. V was clipped by 1 base and J by 2 bases; unmatched bases: 5. The CDR3 totals 15 residues. Germline CDR1 is MDHEN and CDR2 is SYDVKM. The chain's CDR3 is CASSLFGGGTYEQYF. The CDR3, as DNA: TGTGCCAGCAGTTTATTCGGGGGAGGGACCTACGAGCAGTACTTC.

This chain links TRBV7-9 with TRBJ1-1; D uncertain. The CDR3 has 15 residues. Between the trimmed V and J ends, which lost 0 bases and 1 base, there was a span of 9 bases. Germline V gene sequence: CDR1 SEHNR, CDR2 FQNEAQ (reference sequence). CDR3 coding DNA: TGTGCCAGCAGCTTAGCTGACCGATCGAACACTGAAGCTTTCTTT. As protein: CASSLADRSNTEAFF.

This clone was seen just once. The V gene is TRBV7-7, the J gene TRBJ2-2, with a tentative D call TRBD2 (5 bases). In germline, CDR1 is SSHAT, CDR2 FNYEAQ (reference sequence). The V and J ends lost 5 bases and 1 base respectively, with 8 bases between them. This CDR3 is 14 amino acids long. CDR3 bases: TGTGCCAGCAGCGGTCGGGAGAACACCGGGGAGCTGTTTTTT. Protein product: CASSGRENTGELFF.

The V gene is TRBV28, the J gene TRBJ1-3; D is ambiguous. V was trimmed by 1 base and J by 3 bases, leaving 16 bases between them. This CDR3 region has 17 residues. From germline, CDR1 is MDHEN and CDR2 SYDVKM. CDR3 in DNA: TGTGCCAGCAGTTTATTTGCGGGAGGGTTTGGTGGAAACACCATATATTTT. The encoded protein is CASSLFAGGFGGNTIYF.

DNA of the CDR3: TGCGCCAGCAGCCAAGATAGGGGACAGGGGACAGATACGCAGTATTTT. It is translated as CASSQDRGQGTDTQYF. The chain uses TRBV4-1 and TRBJ2-3; 10 bases are a match to TRBD1. Germline CDR1 MGHRA, CDR2 YSYEKL. This CDR3 is built from 16 residues. The V gene end was trimmed by 0 bases and the J gene end by 3 bases; junction bases not matched to a gene: 3.

The chain couples TRBV12-3 or TRBV12-4 to TRBJ2-7, with D perhaps being TRBD1 or TRBD2 (5 bases each). This CDR3 is 13 amino acids long. V was shortened by 6 bases and J by 1 base, with 10 bases between the two germline ends. The CDR3 loop is CASRTEGSYEQYF. In DNA, the CDR3 is TGTGCCAGCAGGACCGAGGGGTCCTACGAGCAGTACTTC.

The gene calls are TRBV15 and TRBJ1-1; D is ambiguous. Between the trimmed V and J ends, which lost 5 bases and 5 bases, there was a span of 12 bases. CDR1 and CDR2 from the germline V gene are LNHNV and YYDKDF (reference sequence). The CDR3 totals 13 residues. CDR3 region: CATSSPSVTEAFF. The CDR3 DNA sequence: TGTGCCACCAGCTCCCCTTCGGTAACTGAAGCTTTCTTT. The variable domain in full, completed from reference TRBV15 and TRBJ1-1, reads DAMVIQNPRYQVTQFGKPVTLSCSQTLNHNVMYWYQQKSSQAPKLLFHYYDKDFNNEADTPDNFQSRRPNTSFCFLDIRSPGLGDTAMYLCATSSPSVTEAFFGQGTRLTVV.

V and J are TRBV20-1 and TRBJ2-1; D is unresolved. This CDR3 is built from 11 residues. Germline V CDR1 and CDR2: DFQATT, SNEGSKA (reference sequence). Trimming took 0 bases from V and 13 from J, leaving 10 bases between them. The CDR3 DNA sequence: TGCAGTGCTAGAGACTCATTGAACCAGTTCTTC. This gives the protein CSARDSLNQFF.

The chain uses TRBV6-5 and TRBJ1-5, with 7 positions matching TRBD1. Per germline, CDR1 MNHEY and CDR2 SVGAGI. This CDR3 comprises 13 residues. With V trimmed by 6 bases and J by 9 bases, 8 bases remained unmatched. The CDR3 loop reads CASRSTGVGPQHF. In nucleotides, the CDR3 is TGTGCCAGCAGAAGTACAGGGGTGGGGCCCCAGCATTTT.